This T cell receptor beta chain was identified during a study of shared clonotypes between healthy human individuals. Study observations and caveats: The diversity represented, both genetic and in exposure history, was limited by few donors. An effect of sequencing depth on clonotype sharing among donors was expected.

Unsorted PBMC samples were amplified in replicate PCRs containing around 300 ng DNA, about 28,000 T cell genomes. TCRdb's table, derived via immunoSEQ multiplex PCR, lists solely in-frame clones and lacks some. This table holds hundreds of thousands of clones, around 78% found once. V lost 0 bases, J lost 4 bases, and 10 bases lay in between. The germline V gene encodes CDR1 SGDLS and CDR2 YYNGEE. CDR3 length equals 14 residues. Genomic DNA of unsorted samples came from 90 million to 95 million PBMCs. This clone occurred once. Its cognate antigen is unknown. The chain is built from TRBV9 and TRBJ1-2, with no clear D. The sample comprised PBMCs. The TCR was taken from a middle-aged woman in good health. Some clones in this sample may be carry-over from other donors' samples. The CDR3 nucleotides read TGTGCCAGCAGCGTAGTTGGGCAGGCCTATGGCTACACCTTC. Amino acids: CASSVVGQAYGYTF.